The present TCR beta chain was sequenced within a study of T-cell reconstitution after alpha-beta-depleted transplantation in children. The germline gives CDR1 LNHDA, CDR2 SQIVND (reference sequence). The CDR3 contains 20 residues. Trimming took 6 bases from V and 0 from J; bases not matched to a gene: 19. TCRbeta library preparation incorporated unique molecular identifiers. Each CDR3 protein gets one entry after TCRdb re-called the PCR reads with MiXCR. The sample includes about 500,000 distinct CDR3 sequences, approximately 32% seen only once; the top ten take roughly 2.5%. The chain joins TRBV19 to TRBJ1-1; 10 bases fit TRBD1. The receptor comes from a human donor who donated a stem cell graft to a child with aplastic anemia. Source: PBMCs from the stem cell graft donor, taken from the stem cell graft. The CDR3 loop reads CASRTRRIGQGGIVNTEAFF. The CDR3 DNA is TGTGCCAGTAGGACAAGACGCATAGGACAGGGGGGAATCGTGAACACTGAAGCTTTCTTT.